These 22 T cell receptor beta chains were all obtained from the same sample, sequenced in a study of regulatory T cells in long-lasting Graves disease (dated by TCRdb to 2020 to 2022). The protocol used for the library was multiplex PCR. This sample was sequenced with an Illumina HiSeq 4000. TCR beta libraries were built with iRepertoire HTBI primers and Arm-PCR amplification of CDR3 regions. TCRdb reprocessed the public reads (quality trimming at Q25 with fastp, clone calling with MiXCR) and kept in-frame beta chains. Entries that share a CDR3 protein sequence are merged under the most common genes and DNA. Recorded for this sample are 580,000 or so distinct CDR3 sequences; 15% to 20% of them occurred a single time. More than 10% of the sample is in the top ten clones. The sample's time point label, decoded: newly diagnosed GD, antithyroid drugs for less than 3 months. For both TCR sequencing and RNA sequencing, RNA was extracted from PBMCs in TRIzol.

A further study also used this sample, focusing on T cells in Graves' hyperthyroidism and ophthalmopathy.

The sample here was peripheral blood mononuclear cells (PBMCs), taken at new diagnosis, from a patient treated with antithyroid drugs. The source of these receptors is a man aged 18 to 30 with Graves disease. Donor details come from another sample of the same person, matched by shared clones.

This clonotype was seen ten or more times. The J gene is TRBJ2-5, the V gene TRBV28; 9 nucleotides agree with TRBD2. Germline CDR1 is MDHEN and CDR2 is SYDVKM. V shed 6 bases and J 4 bases; nucleotides not matched to a gene: 3. The CDR3 is 13 residues long. The CDR3 reads CASRWTSVETQYF. CDR3 DNA: TGTGCCAGCAGGTGGACTAGCGTAGAGACCCAGTACTTC.

Ten or more counts support this clonotype. This chain uses TRBV3-1 with TRBJ2-4; 9 bases fit TRBD2. The CDR3 runs 16 residues. V was pared by 3 bases and J by 1 base, with 4 bases of the junction left unmatched. Germline V gives CDR1 LGHDT, CDR2 YNNKEL (reference sequence). This chain's CDR3 is CASSHVAGVAKNIQYF. The DNA for the CDR3 is TGTGCCAGCAGCCATGTAGCGGGAGTCGCCAAAAACATTCAGTACTTC.

The V gene is TRBV7-6, the J gene TRBJ2-1; 11 bases fit TRBD2. Germline V gene sequence: CDR1 SGHVS, CDR2 FNYEAQ. This CDR3 spans 15 amino acids. The J segment lost 8 bases and the V segment lost 5 bases, leaving 8 bases of the junction unmatched. CDR3 coding DNA: TGTGCCAGCAGCCAGACTAGCGGGACTCACTATGAGCAGTTCTTC. This encodes CASSQTSGTHYEQFF. Supplemented by reference TRBV7-6 and TRBJ2-1, the full variable domain reads GAGVSQSPRYKVTKRGQDVALRCDPISGHVSLYWYRQALGQGPEFLTYFNYEAQQDKSGLPNDRFSAERPEGSISTLTIQRTEQRDSAMYRCASSQTSGTHYEQFFGPGTRLTVL.

This rearrangement joins TRBV3-1 to TRBJ2-1; D might be TRBD2 (5 bases). Trimming removed 0 bases at V and 8 bases at J, with 8 bases between. The CDR3 contains 13 residues. Germline CDR1 LGHDT, CDR2 YNNKEL (reference sequence). CDR3 DNA sequence: TGTGCCAGCAGCCAAGAGCTGGGAGATGAGCAGTTCTTC. Protein: CASSQELGDEQFF.

At least ten counts were recorded for this clonotype. The chain recombines TRBV27 with TRBJ2-7, with TRBD1 identical over 8 bases. The CDR3 runs 15 residues. The trim removed 5 bases at V and 2 bases at J, leaving 8 bases unmatched. Germline CDR1 is MNHEY and CDR2 is SMNVEV (reference sequence). CDR3 bases: TGTGCCAGCAGTCCGAAGGACAGGGACCCCTACGAGCAGTACTTC. Its protein is CASSPKDRDPYEQYF.

On this clonotype itself: Given a much more abundant clone one base away, this may be a read error. The conserved phenylalanine or tryptophan normally closing the CDR3 is absent here, so this likely arose from a read error. This CDR3 reads CASRNSGTVNQPQHS. The DNA of the CDR3 is TGTGCCAGCAGAAATTCCGGGACAGTCAATCAGCCCCAGCATTCT. J is TRBJ1-5 and V is TRBV12-3 or TRBV12-4, with 7 bases identical to TRBD1. The CDR3 consists of 15 residues. J gave up 3 bases and V 6 bases, and 8 bases lay outside the gene matches.

The J gene is TRBJ1-6, the V gene TRBV20-1; 9 positions match TRBD1. V lost 5 bases, J lost 9 bases, and 8 bases stayed unmatched. The CDR3 loop spans 14 amino acids. Germline-derived CDR1 and CDR2 are DFQATT and SNEGSKA (reference sequence). The CDR3 region is CSASPGQGSSPLHF. CDR3 in DNA: TGCAGTGCTTCACCGGGACAGGGTAGTTCACCCCTCCACTTT.

This clonotype was observed a handful of times. J is TRBJ1-6 and V is TRBV30; D remains unclear. This CDR3 comprises 15 residues. V lost 0 bases to trimming and J lost 0 bases, with 6 bases between them. Per the germline V gene, CDR1 is GTSNPN and CDR2 is SVGIG (reference sequence). CDR3 DNA: TGTGCCTGGAGTGTTGGGAGCTCCTATAATTCACCCCTCCACTTT. As protein: CAWSVGSSYNSPLHF.

This clonotype was observed at least ten times. The CDR3 spells CASSRTLYEQYF. CDR3 sequence (DNA): TGTGCCAGCAGCCGGACACTTTACGAGCAGTACTTC. The chain carries TRBV12-3 or TRBV12-4 and TRBJ2-7, with TRBD1 as a possible D gene (5 bases). Deletions cut 6 bases from V and 4 bases from J, with 10 bases between. There are 12 residues in the CDR3.

The rearrangement joins TRBV5-1 to TRBJ1-4, with 7 bases identical to TRBD1. Germline assignment: CDR1 SGHRS and CDR2 YFSETQ. Germline trimming cut 1 base from V and 3 bases from J; bases unmatched to any gene: 3. The CDR3 totals 15 residues. CDR3 protein: CASSLRGHANEKLFF. The CDR3 nucleotides read TGCGCCAGCAGCTTGAGGGGGCACGCTAATGAAAAACTGTTTTTT.

This chain uses TRBV10-3 with TRBJ2-3; D is perhaps TRBD2 (5 bases). Trimming took off 11 bases at V and 2 bases at J, with 17 bases between the two ends. The CDR3 runs 14 residues. Germline V gives CDR1 ENHRY, CDR2 SYGVKD. The CDR3 bases are TGTGCCGCCTCTAGCAGCAGGTTCACAGATACGCAGTATTTT. It specifies CAASSSRFTDTQYF.

This clonotype was picked up many times. The V gene is TRBV11-2, the J gene TRBJ2-7; no clear D gene. This CDR3 comprises 14 residues. V lost 1 base and J 2 bases, leaving 9 bases between the germline ends. Per germline, CDR1 SGHAT and CDR2 FQNNGV. CDR3 coding DNA: TGTGCCAGCAGCTTAGCGGTCAGAACCTACGAGCAGTACTTC. Translated: CASSLAVRTYEQYF.

The chain carries TRBV14 and TRBJ2-1; D is undetermined. This CDR3 is built from 17 residues. The germline V gene encodes CDR1 SGHDN and CDR2 FVKESK. Trimming removed 4 bases at V and 8 bases at J, with 24 bases between. The CDR3 region is CASSPDGSQRKLDEQFF. CDR3 nucleotides: TGTGCCAGCAGCCCTGACGGTAGTCAGCGAAAGTTGGATGAGCAGTTCTTC.

There are a few counts of this clonotype. The rearrangement joins TRBV12-3 or TRBV12-4 to TRBJ2-3; D unclear. The CDR3 runs 15 residues. Trimming removed 2 bases from V and 1 base from J, with 10 bases in between. CDR3 amino acids: CASSLMEFGTDTQYF. DNA of the CDR3: TGTGCCAGCAGTTTAATGGAGTTTGGCACAGATACGCAGTATTTT.

The CDR3 coding sequence is TGTGCCAGCAGTCGGACATCTGGAAACACCATATATTTT. Residues: CASSRTSGNTIYF. The J gene is TRBJ1-3, the V gene TRBV7-2; D perhaps matches TRBD1 (5 bases). Trimming took 6 bases from V and 1 from J, leaving 7 bases between them. This CDR3 spans 13 amino acids. CDR1 is SGHTA, CDR2 FQGNSA, per germline.

This clonotype was counted at least ten times. The chain combines TRBV6-1 with TRBJ2-7; 7 bases line up with TRBD1. V shed 8 bases and J 3 bases; nucleotides not matched to a gene: 7. Germline loops: CDR1 MNHNS, CDR2 SASEGT. The length of the CDR3 is 13 residues. In DNA form, the CDR3 reads TGTGCCAGCGACGGACAGGAAGACTACGAGCAGTACTTC. Protein product: CASDGQEDYEQYF.

Many counts were recorded for this clonotype. The chain recombines TRBV7-3 with TRBJ2-7; tentatively, D is TRBD1 or TRBD2 (5 bases each). Germline CDR1 reads SGHTA; CDR2 reads FQGTGA. Trimming stripped 5 bases from V and 3 bases from J, with 14 bases between. CDR3 length equals 14 residues. CDR3 sequence reads: CASSPWDGHYEQYF. Here the CDR3 DNA reads TGTGCCAGCAGCCCTTGGGACGGACACTACGAGCAGTACTTC.

This clonotype was detected only a few times. This chain uses TRBV2 with TRBJ1-5, with unresolved D. Germline CDR1 is SNHLY and CDR2 is FYNNEI. Trimming removed 2 bases from V and 4 bases from J, with 12 bases in between. The CDR3 is 15 amino acids. CDR3 loop: CASSENSLGNQPQHF. The CDR3 DNA reads TGTGCCAGCAGTGAAAACAGCCTAGGGAATCAGCCCCAGCATTTT.

The table lists this clonotype with many counts. The chain joins TRBV27 to TRBJ1-2; D gene ambiguous. Looked up from germline, CDR1 is MNHEY and CDR2 is SMNVEV (reference sequence). This CDR3 is 15 amino acids long. Trimming shortened V by 0 bases and J by 4 bases, and 12 bases separated the two germline ends. The CDR3 loop reads CASSLSKTTGYGYTF. As DNA, the CDR3 is TGTGCCAGCAGTTTATCGAAAACCACGGGCTATGGCTACACCTTC.

In its sample, this clonotype was seen many times. This chain uses TRBV7-9 with TRBJ1-2; weak D call: TRBD1 (5 bases). The V end lost 5 bases, the J end lost 0 bases, and 10 bases lay between the germline ends. CDR1 SEHNR and CDR2 FQNEAQ come from the germline V gene (reference sequence). The CDR3 is 14 residues long. The chain's CDR3 is CASSPTATNYGYTF. In nucleotides, the CDR3 is TGTGCCAGCAGCCCGACAGCCACTAACTATGGCTACACCTTC. Supplemented by reference TRBV7-9 and TRBJ1-2, the full variable domain reads DTGVSQNPRHKITKRGQNVTFRCDPISEHNRLYWYRQTLGQGPEFLTYFQNEAQLEKSRLLSDRFSAERPKGSFSTLEIQRTEQGDSAMYLCASSPTATNYGYTFGSGTRLTVV.

This clonotype was counted between two and nine times. The chain employs TRBV27 and TRBJ2-5; 8 bases align to TRBD1. Germline CDR1 reads MNHEY; CDR2 reads SMNVEV (reference sequence). Unmatched junction bases numbered 8, after V lost 6 bases and J lost 5 bases. The length of the CDR3 is 14 residues. The CDR3 region has the DNA TGTGCCAGCAGCAATCCAGGGGGCCGGGAGACCCAGTACTTC. Amino acid sequence: CASSNPGGRETQYF.

The table lists this clonotype with many counts. V and J are TRBV12-3 or TRBV12-4 and TRBJ1-2; TRBD1 might be the D (5 bases). The CDR3 length is 13 residues. Trimming cost V 7 bases and J 7 bases, with 16 bases left between them. The CDR3 nucleotides read TGTGCCAGCACCATTGCCAGGGTGGGTGGCTACACCTTC. Protein: CASTIARVGGYTF.